In its sample, the clone carrying this T cell receptor beta chain was seen once. Its antigen is still unknown. The record originates from a study of T cell responses to AZD1222 COVID-19 vaccine. Only in-frame clones appear in the TCRdb table, and some are missing; sequencing was by immunoSEQ multiplex PCR. Among 120,000 or so clones listed, roughly 88% were seen once. Trimming stripped 5 bases from V and 5 bases from J, with 21 bases between. The CDR3 consists of 16 residues. Germline V gene data show CDR1 as MDHEN and CDR2 as SYDVKM. Study observations and caveats: The study identified only five or six AZD1222 recipients as seropositive at baseline. Spike-specific TCR breadth and depth grew following two AZD1222 doses.

V gene TRBV28 combines with J gene TRBJ2-5, with a weak D call TRBD2 (9 bases). This clonotype was sampled from an adult in good health. The input for sequencing was peripheral blood, taken on day 0 of AZD1222 vaccination. CDR3 coding DNA: TGTGCCAGCAGTCCTAGGACAGGGCGGGAGGGGGAGACCCAGTACTTC. Translation gives CASSPRTGREGETQYF.